A selection of T cell receptor beta chains follows, all from one sample in a study of blood T cell repertoires in COVID-19. Profiled with immunoSEQ multiplex PCR; TCRdb holds only in-frame clones, not every one. Of 95,000 to 130,000 clones in the sample, over 75% were seen once. The sequenced material came from peripheral blood. The receptors shown here come from a human donor with active COVID-19. The donor label of this sample is uncertain. Each CDR3 is given with its conserved first and last residue. Fields, in order: D gene, V gene, CDR3 length, J gene, clone size, CDR3 DNA, CDR3 protein. D genes are given only for firm matches. Part of the rows lack a size; the others show once, few, many or a class for expanded clones.

D: TRBD1
V: TRBV10-3
length: 17
J: TRBJ2-7
size: -
DNA: TGTGCCATCAGTGGAGGACAGGACTCGGCGGACCCCTACGAGCAGTACTTC
CDR3: CAISGGQDSADPYEQYF

D: TRBD2
V: TRBV5-1
length: 16
J: TRBJ2-7
size: -
DNA: TGCGCCAGCAGCTTGGCCTCGGGACTAGCGCACTACGAGCAGTACTTC
CDR3: CASSLASGLAHYEQYF

D: TRBD1
V: TRBV7-3
length: 19
J: TRBJ2-1
size: -
DNA: TGTGCCAGCAGCTTATCCCATTATGTGGACAGGGCTACCTACAATGAGCAGTTCTTC
CDR3: CASSLSHYVDRATYNEQFF

D: -
V: TRBV6-2/TRBV6-3
length: 12
J: TRBJ2-1
size: -
DNA: TGTGCCAGCCGCCTTTCCGGGAATGAGCAGTTCTTC
CDR3: CASRLSGNEQFF

D: TRBD2
V: TRBV18
length: 16
J: TRBJ2-2
size: once
DNA: TGTGCCAGCTCACCCAGACTAGCGACGAACACCGGGGAGCTGTTTTTT
CDR3: CASSPRLATNTGELFF

D: TRBD2
V: TRBV6-2/TRBV6-3
length: 16
J: TRBJ2-1
size: -
DNA: TGTGCCAGCAGCCCAGGGATAGCGGGGCTCGACAATGAGCAGTTCTTC
CDR3: CASSPGIAGLDNEQFF

D: -
V: TRBV7-2
length: 15
J: TRBJ2-7
size: once
DNA: TGTGCCAGCAGCTTAGCGTTGCGGTATACCTACGAGCAGTACTTC
CDR3: CASSLALRYTYEQYF

D: -
V: TRBV10-3
length: 13
J: TRBJ1-4
size: -
DNA: TGTGCCATCAGTGAGACGACGGGGGAAAAACTGTTTTTT
CDR3: CAISETTGEKLFF

D: TRBD1
V: TRBV7-6
length: 14
J: TRBJ1-1
size: -
DNA: TGTGCCAGCAGCCAGGGACAGGGGAACACTGAAGCTTTCTTT
CDR3: CASSQGQGNTEAFF

D: TRBD1
V: TRBV19
length: 18
J: TRBJ2-4
size: -
DNA: TGTGCCAGTACCCCTTCCCCCGGGACAGGGGGCACATATAACATTCAGTACTTC
CDR3: CASTPSPGTGGTYNIQYF

D: -
V: TRBV4-1
length: 15
J: TRBJ2-7
size: -
DNA: TGCGCCAGCAGCCAAGATGAAGGAGTCGCCTACGAGCAGTACTTC
CDR3: CASSQDEGVAYEQYF

D: -
V: TRBV11-3
length: 13
J: TRBJ2-7
size: -
DNA: TGTGCCAGCAGCTGGGGAGCAAGGGCCGAGCAGTACTTC
CDR3: CASSWGARAEQYF

D: TRBD2
V: TRBV6-4
length: 15
J: TRBJ2-3
size: -
DNA: TGTGCCAGCAGACTAGCGGGGGCAAGCACAGATACGCAGTATTTT
CDR3: CASRLAGASTDTQYF

D: -
V: TRBV6-5
length: 14
J: TRBJ2-7
size: -
DNA: TGTGCCAGCAGTTACGGGGGACCGGGAGAGGAGCAGTACTTC
CDR3: CASSYGGPGEEQYF

D: TRBD1
V: TRBV24-1
length: 18
J: TRBJ2-3
size: -
DNA: TGTGCCACCAGCCCAAATCCGGGACAGGGGACCACCACAGATACGCAGTATTTT
CDR3: CATSPNPGQGTTTDTQYF

D: TRBD1
V: TRBV15
length: 17
J: TRBJ2-3
size: -
DNA: TGTGCCACCAGCAGAGGTCAGGGACAGGGTTTGACAGATACGCAGTATTTT
CDR3: CATSRGQGQGLTDTQYF

D: TRBD1
V: TRBV5-4
length: 16
J: TRBJ2-3
size: -
DNA: TGTGCCAGCAGCCCCCTTGGCGACAGGGCTACAGATACGCAGTATTTT
CDR3: CASSPLGDRATDTQYF

D: -
V: TRBV4-2
length: 14
J: TRBJ1-6
size: -
DNA: TGTGCCAGCAGCCAACTGATTCGGAATTCACCCCTCCACTTT
CDR3: CASSQLIRNSPLHF

D: -
V: TRBV11-2
length: 16
J: TRBJ1-1
size: -
DNA: TGTGCCAGCAGCTTAGATTTCCGCACTGAGAACACTGAAGCTTTCTTT
CDR3: CASSLDFRTENTEAFF

D: -
V: TRBV28
length: 11
J: TRBJ1-5
size: -
DNA: TGTGCCAGCAGTTCAGGTCAGCCCCAGCATTTT
CDR3: CASSSGQPQHF

D: -
V: TRBV29-1
length: 12
J: TRBJ2-1
size: -
DNA: TGCAGCGTTAAACGGGGGGCGGATGAGCAGTTCTTC
CDR3: CSVKRGADEQFF

D: -
V: TRBV6-5
length: 13
J: TRBJ2-1
size: -
DNA: TGTGCCAGCAGAAGGTCGGAGAACGGTGAGCAGTTCTTC
CDR3: CASRRSENGEQFF

D: -
V: TRBV13
length: 15
J: TRBJ1-2
size: -
DNA: TGTGCCAGCAGCGTGGAGGCCCCAGGTGACTATGGCTACACCTTC
CDR3: CASSVEAPGDYGYTF

D: TRBD1
V: TRBV9
length: 15
J: TRBJ1-2
size: -
DNA: TGTGCCAGCAGCGTAGAAGGGGACAGTAACTATGGCTACACCTTC
CDR3: CASSVEGDSNYGYTF

D: TRBD2
V: TRBV7-9
length: 16
J: TRBJ2-3
size: -
DNA: TGTGCCAGCAGCTCGGCTAGCGGACTCGTCACAGATACGCAGTATTTT
CDR3: CASSSASGLVTDTQYF

D: -
V: TRBV5-1
length: 16
J: TRBJ1-1
size: -
DNA: TGCGCCAGCAGCTCGGGACGTCAGACTAGGAACACTGAAGCTTTCTTT
CDR3: CASSSGRQTRNTEAFF

D: TRBD1
V: TRBV19
length: 16
J: TRBJ2-3
size: -
DNA: TGTGCCAGTAGTATAATCAGGGGGCTTTCCACAGATACGCAGTATTTT
CDR3: CASSIIRGLSTDTQYF

D: TRBD1
V: TRBV6-5
length: 14
J: TRBJ1-1
size: -
DNA: TGTGCCAGCGGAGGAGACAGGGTCGGCACTGAAGCTTTCTTT
CDR3: CASGGDRVGTEAFF

D: -
V: TRBV7-6
length: 15
J: TRBJ2-2
size: -
DNA: TGTGCCAGCAGCTCCCACAGCCTAAACACCGGGGAGCTGTTTTTT
CDR3: CASSSHSLNTGELFF

D: -
V: TRBV27
length: 14
J: TRBJ1-3
size: -
DNA: TGTGCCAGCAGTTTACGGGGTTCTGGAAACACCATATATTTT
CDR3: CASSLRGSGNTIYF

D: TRBD1
V: TRBV15
length: 12
J: TRBJ2-7
size: -
DNA: TGTGCCACCGGGACAGCCCCTTCCGAGCAGTACTTC
CDR3: CATGTAPSEQYF

D: TRBD2
V: TRBV7-2
length: 15
J: TRBJ2-3
size: -
DNA: TGTGCCAGCAGCTTAGTCGGGGGGGGCACAGATACGCAGTATTTT
CDR3: CASSLVGGGTDTQYF

D: -
V: TRBV2
length: 11
J: TRBJ1-1
size: -
DNA: TGTGCCGGAACAGGGTGGACTGAAGCTTTCTTT
CDR3: CAGTGWTEAFF

D: TRBD1
V: TRBV7-2
length: 14
J: TRBJ1-5
size: once
DNA: TGTGCCAGCAGCCTCCGACAGGGGCATCAGCCCCAGCATTTT
CDR3: CASSLRQGHQPQHF

D: TRBD1
V: TRBV30
length: 15
J: TRBJ2-2
size: -
DNA: TGTGCCTGGAGGTGGGACAGGGGGCGGGCAGGGGAGCTGTTTTTT
CDR3: CAWRWDRGRAGELFF

D: -
V: TRBV3-1/TRBV3-2
length: 10
J: TRBJ1-2
size: once
DNA: TGTGCCCCGGCCGCGGGTGGCTACACCTTC
CDR3: CAPAAGGYTF

D: -
V: TRBV7-3
length: 13
J: TRBJ1-1
size: many
DNA: TGTGCCAGCAGCTTCTCGGGGAACACTGAAGCTTTCTTT
CDR3: CASSFSGNTEAFF

D: -
V: TRBV9
length: 16
J: TRBJ2-7
size: -
DNA: TGTGCCAGCAGCCCACGGTTGGGGGCAGGGACCTACGAGCAGTACTTC
CDR3: CASSPRLGAGTYEQYF

D: -
V: TRBV19
length: 16
J: TRBJ1-5
size: -
DNA: TGTGCCAGTAGTATCGTCCCTCGGGGGGGCAATCAGCCCCAGCATTTT
CDR3: CASSIVPRGGNQPQHF

D: -
V: TRBV19
length: 15
J: TRBJ1-5
size: -
DNA: TGTGCCAGTAGTATAGTTAGCTATAGCAATCAGCCCCAGCATTTT
CDR3: CASSIVSYSNQPQHF

D: -
V: TRBV6-5
length: 16
J: TRBJ2-4
size: few
DNA: TGTGCCAGCAGTTACTCCCGTCCCAGGATAGAAAGCATTCAGTACTTC
CDR3: CASSYSRPRIESIQYF

D: -
V: TRBV6-5
length: 15
J: TRBJ1-1
size: -
DNA: TGTGCCAGCAGCCGATCGGGGAGGGTAAACACTGAAGCTTTCTTT
CDR3: CASSRSGRVNTEAFF

D: -
V: TRBV28
length: 14
J: TRBJ1-1
size: few
DNA: TGTGCCAGCGGGGCAGGCCCCATGAACACTGAAGCTTTCTTT
CDR3: CASGAGPMNTEAFF

D: TRBD1
V: TRBV4-1
length: 17
J: TRBJ2-7
size: once
DNA: TGCGCCAGCAGCCAAGTCTTCGGGACAGGGGGTTTCGACGAGCAGTACTTC
CDR3: CASSQVFGTGGFDEQYF

D: TRBD1
V: TRBV5-1
length: 14
J: TRBJ1-5
size: -
DNA: TGCGCCAGCAGCTTGACAGGGGGCAATCAGCCCCAGCATTTT
CDR3: CASSLTGGNQPQHF

D: -
V: TRBV27
length: 13
J: TRBJ1-5
size: once
DNA: TGTGCCAGCAGGTACAGAGTCAATCAGCCCCAGCATTTT
CDR3: CASRYRVNQPQHF

D: TRBD1
V: TRBV7-2
length: 14
J: TRBJ2-7
size: -
DNA: TGTGCCAGCAGCTACCCGGGACAGGGTAACGAGCAGTACTTC
CDR3: CASSYPGQGNEQYF

D: -
V: TRBV9
length: 14
J: TRBJ2-7
size: -
DNA: TGTGCCAGCAGCGTGGCGGGGGCTTCCTACGAGCAGTACTTC
CDR3: CASSVAGASYEQYF

D: TRBD2
V: TRBV10-3
length: 15
J: TRBJ2-5
size: -
DNA: TGTGCCATCAGTGAGTCTAGCGGGGTACAATCGACCCAGTACTTC
CDR3: CAISESSGVQSTQYF